The rows below give T cell receptor beta chains drawn from one sample of a study of CD8+ T cells in alopecia areata. Using immunoSEQ multiplex PCR, the repertoire was profiled, and TCRdb retains in-frame clones only, with some absent. Of around 150,000 clones detected, around four fifths appear once; the ten largest clones hold 20% to 30%. Source: CD8+ T cells sorted from blood, taken at week 4, from a patient treated with tofacitinib. The receptors were gathered from a human donor with alopecia areata. Each CDR3 is given with its conserved first and last residue. A D gene is named only where the DNA matches it firmly. Size is stated for part of the rows, as once, few or many counts, or as a class when the clone is expanded.

CDR3 length	D gene	clone size	V gene	J gene	CDR3 protein	CDR3 DNA
14	TRBD1	NA	TRBV7-8	TRBJ2-2	CASSFDREIGELFF	TGTGCCAGCAGCTTCGACAGGGAAATCGGGGAGCTGTTTTTT
12	NA	NA	TRBV7-9	TRBJ2-7	CASSPGSHEQYF	TGTGCCAGCAGCCCAGGGAGCCACGAGCAGTACTTC
16	NA	NA	TRBV10-2	TRBJ2-1	CASSDPVKSSYNEQFF	TGCGCCAGCAGTGATCCCGTGAAGAGCTCCTACAATGAGCAGTTCTTC
14	NA	NA	TRBV27	TRBJ1-5	CASSLSGFGQPQHF	TGTGCCAGCAGTTTATCGGGGTTTGGGCAGCCCCAGCATTTT
15	NA	medium-sized	TRBV19	TRBJ2-7	CASSLTSSSSYEQYF	TGTGCCAGCAGCCTTACAAGCTCGAGCTCCTACGAGCAGTACTTC
13	NA	once	TRBV4-1	TRBJ1-6	CASSQGRDSPLHF	TGCGCCAGCAGCCAAGGACGGGATTCACCCCTCCACTTT
14	NA	NA	TRBV7-9	TRBJ2-7	CASSLALSSYEQYF	TGTGCCAGCAGCTTAGCGCTTAGCTCCTACGAGCAGTACTTC
14	NA	NA	TRBV27	TRBJ1-2	CASSPSDKNYGYTF	TGTGCCAGCAGTCCATCGGACAAAAACTATGGCTACACCTTC
14	TRBD1	NA	TRBV7-9	TRBJ2-1	CASSSPQGAREQFF	TGTGCCAGCAGCTCCCCGCAGGGGGCAAGGGAGCAGTTCTTC
15	NA	NA	TRBV9	TRBJ1-4	CASSVVPGSIEGLFF	TGTGCCAGCAGCGTAGTACCCGGTAGTATAGAAGGACTGTTTTTT
16	TRBD2	few	TRBV29-1	TRBJ2-7	CSVEGVGGKPAYEQYF	TGCAGCGTTGAAGGGGTCGGGGGGAAGCCCGCCTACGAGCAGTACTTC
16	TRBD2	NA	TRBV15	TRBJ2-1	CATSESGGLYGNEQFF	TGTGCCACCAGCGAATCGGGGGGACTATACGGGAATGAGCAGTTCTTC
15	TRBD2	NA	TRBV27	TRBJ2-7	CASSWGLAGSYEQYF	TGTGCCAGCAGTTGGGGACTAGCGGGGTCCTACGAGCAGTACTTC
13	NA	NA	TRBV2	TRBJ1-3	CASSVDPRETIYF	TGTGCCAGCAGTGTGGACCCACGGGAGACCATATATTTT
15	NA	NA	TRBV27	TRBJ2-5	CASSLSAAVVETQYF	TGTGCCAGCAGTTTATCGGCGGCTGTCGTGGAGACCCAGTACTTC
15	TRBD2	few	TRBV7-2	TRBJ2-3	CASSFLAGGPDTQYF	TGTGCCAGCAGCTTCTTAGCGGGGGGGCCCGATACGCAGTATTTT
15	NA	NA	TRBV6-1	TRBJ2-7	CASSEAPDSTREQYF	TGTGCCAGCAGTGAAGCGCCCGACAGCACCCGTGAGCAGTACTTC
15	TRBD1	NA	TRBV5-4	TRBJ2-5	CASSRFGQGQETQYF	TGTGCCAGCAGCCGTTTCGGACAGGGACAAGAGACCCAGTACTTC
15	TRBD1	NA	TRBV29-1	TRBJ2-3	CSVEARQGAGDTQYF	TGCAGCGTTGAAGCACGACAGGGGGCTGGAGATACGCAGTATTTT
15	TRBD2	NA	TRBV13	TRBJ2-7	CASSSPSSGSYEQYF	TGTGCCAGCAGCTCCCCCTCTAGCGGGTCCTACGAGCAGTACTTC
15	TRBD1	NA	TRBV7-2	TRBJ1-2	CASSPPGQTSYGYTF	TGTGCCAGCAGCCCTCCGGGACAGACAAGCTATGGCTACACCTTC
15	TRBD2	NA	TRBV7-2	TRBJ2-1	CASSPGLAGYNEQFF	TGTGCCAGCAGCCCCGGACTAGCGGGGTACAATGAGCAGTTCTTC
17	TRBD2	NA	TRBV4-1	TRBJ2-3	CASSQEEPAGFSYTQYF	TGCGCCAGCAGCCAAGAAGAACCAGCGGGGTTCTCCTATACGCAGTATTTT
16	TRBD2	many	TRBV7-2	TRBJ2-3	CASSPLAGGLADTQYF	TGTGCCAGCAGCCCCTTGGCGGGGGGCCTGGCAGATACGCAGTATTTT
16	TRBD1	NA	TRBV7-2	TRBJ2-7	CASSLARRQGAEEQYF	TGTGCCAGCAGCTTAGCGCGGAGACAGGGTGCCGAGGAGCAGTACTTC
17	TRBD2	NA	TRBV7-9	TRBJ2-7	CASSLPGLAGSWVEQYF	TGTGCCAGCAGCCTTCCCGGGCTAGCGGGGTCCTGGGTGGAGCAGTACTTC
15	NA	NA	TRBV5-1	TRBJ1-1	CASTHTSGGYTEAFF	TGCGCCAGCACCCATACCTCTGGGGGGTACACTGAAGCTTTCTTT
12	NA	few	TRBV7-9	TRBJ2-1	CASSLANNEQFF	TGTGCCAGCAGCTTAGCCAACAATGAGCAGTTCTTC
16	NA	NA	TRBV7-9	TRBJ2-7	CASSLEGGTDPYEQYF	TGTGCCAGCAGCTTAGAGGGAGGGACAGACCCCTACGAGCAGTACTTC